Listed below are T cell receptor beta chains from one sample, sequenced in a study of metastatic and nonmetastatic thyroid tumors. TCRdb re-called clones from the PCR reads using MiXCR. Altogether some 15,000 clones are present, approximately 23% being singletons, with the ten largest covering 9.5% to 15%. The sequenced material came from tumor tissue. Receptors originate from a female donor with papillary thyroid cancer or a benign thyroid nodule (not recorded which). Some clones in this sample may be carry-over from other donors' samples. The CDR3 runs from the conserved cysteine through the conserved F or W. The order of the fields is clone size, V gene, J gene, D gene, CDR3 DNA, CDR3 protein. D genes are given only for firm matches. Expanded clones get a size class; other rows say once, few or many, or leave the size out.

>many|TRBV6-1|TRBJ2-1|-
TGTGCCAGCAGTGAAGCGGGCTCCTACAATGAGCAGTTCTTC
CASSEAGSYNEQFF
>-|TRBV6-1|TRBJ2-2|-
TGTGCCAGCAGTTTTCGTCCAGGGGGGAACGGGGAGCTGTTTTTT
CASSFRPGGNGELFF
>-|TRBV20-1|TRBJ2-7|TRBD2
TGCAGTGCTAGAGGCGTTGGACTAGATTCCTACGAGCAGTACTTC
CSARGVGLDSYEQYF
>few|TRBV19|TRBJ1-5|-
TGTGCCATTCGGGACGGAGATCGGCCCCAGCATTTT
CAIRDGDRPQHF
>many|TRBV6-4|TRBJ2-3|TRBD2
TGTGCCAGCAGTGAAGGACTAGCGGGAGGAGATACGCAGTATTTT
CASSEGLAGGDTQYF
>many|TRBV15|TRBJ2-5|-
TGTGCCACCAGCAGAGATCCCGGGGTCCAAGAGACCCAGTACTTC
CATSRDPGVQETQYF
>few|TRBV12-3/TRBV12-4|TRBJ1-3|-
TGTGCCAGCAGTTCTGCGAATTCTGGAAACACCATATATTTT
CASSSANSGNTIYF
>medium-sized|TRBV2|TRBJ2-7|TRBD1
TGTGCCAGCAGGGGGACAGGGGGCGACTACGAGCAGTACTTC
CASRGTGGDYEQYF
>many|TRBV20-1|TRBJ1-5|-
TGCAGTGCCTCCCTTCCGGAGACATATAGCAATCAGCCCCAGCATTTT
CSASLPETYSNQPQHF
>medium-sized|TRBV2|TRBJ2-7|-
TGTGCCAGCAGGGTCCGGCAGGGAAGTCCCTACGAGCAGTACTTC
CASRVRQGSPYEQYF
>many|TRBV5-4|TRBJ1-2|TRBD1
TGTGCCAGCAGCTTTTACCTAGGACAGGGAAAGGACTATGGCTACACCTTC
CASSFYLGQGKDYGYTF
>many|TRBV14|TRBJ2-6|-
TGTGCCAGCAGCTTCGCCGCTAATGTCCTGACTTTC
CASSFAANVLTF
>-|TRBV2|TRBJ1-2|-
TGTGCCAGCAGCCGCTCGATCGGAGACTATGGCTACACCTTC
CASSRSIGDYGYTF
>once|TRBV20-1|TRBJ1-5|TRBD1
TGCAGTGCTCCCCGACAGGGGCCGAGCACCGGGCCCAGCAATCAGCCCCAGCATTTT
CSAPRQGPSTGPSNQPQHF
>many|TRBV24-1|TRBJ2-2|-
TGTGCCACCAGTGATTTGAACAGGGAGCTGTTTTTT
CATSDLNRELFF
>many|TRBV20-1|TRBJ2-2|-
TGCAGTGCTAGAGATAACCCCGCCGCCGGGGAGCTGTTTTTT
CSARDNPAAGELFF
>-|TRBV7-4|TRBJ1-5|TRBD1
TGTGCCAGCAGCTTAGAACAGGGGATTAGTCTGCCCCAGCATTTT
CASSLEQGISLPQHF
>-|TRBV11-3|TRBJ1-4|-
TGTGCCAGCAGCCACGGGATATCTGCAACTAATGAAAAACTGTTTTTT
CASSHGISATNEKLFF
>medium-sized|TRBV27|TRBJ1-3|TRBD1
TGTGCCAGCAGGAGACAGGGTGGAAACACCATATATTTT
CASRRQGGNTIYF
>few|TRBV9|TRBJ1-2|-
TGTGCCAGCAGTGCTGGGACATATGGCTACACCTTC
CASSAGTYGYTF
>many|TRBV24-1|TRBJ2-1|-
TGTGCCACCAGAGGCAACAATGAGCAGTTCTTC
CATRGNNEQFF
>-|TRBV20-1|TRBJ1-1|-
TGCAGTGCTAGGGGCGGAATGAACACTGAAGCTTTCTTT
CSARGGMNTEAFF
>medium-sized|TRBV30|TRBJ1-4|-
TGTGCCTGGAGTAAGGGCGGGGGGGAAAAACTGTTTTTT
CAWSKGGGEKLFF
>few|TRBV28|TRBJ1-5|-
TGTGCCAGCATAGGGGGGGGTGCAAATCAGCCCCAGCATTTT
CASIGGGANQPQHF
>-|TRBV5-5|TRBJ2-1|-
TGTGCCAGCAGTCCAGCCATGGGGGGCTCCCAGCAGTTCTTC
CASSPAMGGSQQFF
>many|TRBV19|TRBJ2-1|-
TGTGCCAGTACCCTTAGACTGAACAATGAGCAGTTCTTC
CASTLRLNNEQFF
>-|TRBV20-1|TRBJ2-7|TRBD1
TGCAGTGCCCGAGACAGGGGAAAGTACTACGAGCAGTACTTC
CSARDRGKYYEQYF
>many|TRBV7-9|TRBJ2-1|-
TGTGCCAGCAGCTTAGAGGCGACAAGTCTCACCTACAATGAGCAGTTCTTC
CASSLEATSLTYNEQFF
>few|TRBV6-1|TRBJ2-7|-
TGTGCCAGCATGGGCCAGGAGGGTTCCTACGAGCAGTACTTC
CASMGQEGSYEQYF
>-|TRBV6-1|TRBJ2-2|-
TGTGCCAGCCAAGGGCGCACCGGGGAGCTGTTTTTT
CASQGRTGELFF
>many|TRBV5-1|TRBJ2-1|TRBD2
TGCGCCAGCAGCCCTTGGACTAGCGGGAGGTATAACAATGAGCAGTTCTTC
CASSPWTSGRYNNEQFF
>many|TRBV27|TRBJ2-7|TRBD2
TGTGCCAGCAGTTTCGGTGGCGGGAGAGCGTACGAGCAGTACTTC
CASSFGGGRAYEQYF
>few|TRBV7-2|TRBJ1-2|-
TGTGCCAGCAGCTCGATAGGGGCTGGCTACACCTTC
CASSSIGAGYTF
>medium-sized|TRBV19|TRBJ1-2|-
TGTGCCAGTAGCGGACAGTTAGCTAACTATGGCTACACCTTC
CASSGQLANYGYTF
>few|TRBV28|TRBJ1-3|TRBD1
TGTGCCAGCAGTAGCCATGGACAGGCCTCCTATGGAAACACCATATATTTT
CASSSHGQASYGNTIYF